The rows below give T cell receptor beta chains drawn from one sample of a study of metastatic and nonmetastatic thyroid tumors. TCRdb re-called the PCR reads with MiXCR. The sample carries about 35,000 clones, around 28% recorded once. Sequencing was carried out using blood. The source of these receptors is a female donor with papillary thyroid cancer or a benign thyroid nodule (not recorded which). Some clones in this sample may be carry-over from other donors' samples. CDR3s include the opening cysteine and the closing phenylalanine or tryptophan. The order of the fields is V gene, D gene, J gene, clone size, CDR3 DNA, CDR3 protein. The D gene is left open where the match is weak. A row's size may be missing; if present it is once, few, many or a size class.

V gene: TRBV2; D gene: .; J gene: TRBJ1-1; clone size: many; CDR3 DNA: TGTGCCAGCAGTGCCCCGAGTTGGACATCAAGACGGACTGAAGCTTTCTTT; CDR3 protein: CASSAPSWTSRRTEAFF
V gene: TRBV5-4; D gene: .; J gene: TRBJ2-2; clone size: many; CDR3 DNA: TGCGCCAGCAGCTTGGCTTGGGGCACCGGGGAGCTGTTTTTT; CDR3 protein: CASSLAWGTGELFF
V gene: TRBV9; D gene: .; J gene: TRBJ2-3; clone size: .; CDR3 DNA: TGTGCCAGCAGCCAGTATCCCCAGGCGGGCACAGATACGCAGTATTTT; CDR3 protein: CASSQYPQAGTDTQYF
V gene: TRBV20-1; D gene: TRBD1; J gene: TRBJ2-7; clone size: medium-sized; CDR3 DNA: TGCAGTGCCGACAGGGACACCGAGGGGAATACCTACGAGCAGTACTTC; CDR3 protein: CSADRDTEGNTYEQYF
V gene: TRBV5-1; D gene: TRBD1; J gene: TRBJ2-7; clone size: .; CDR3 DNA: TGCGCCAGCAACTCGAACAGGGGGCTAAGCGAGCAGTACTTC; CDR3 protein: CASNSNRGLSEQYF
V gene: TRBV6-2/TRBV6-3; D gene: .; J gene: TRBJ1-2; clone size: medium-sized; CDR3 DNA: TGTGCCAGCAGTTACGGGAATGGCTACACCTTC; CDR3 protein: CASSYGNGYTF
V gene: TRBV7-3; D gene: TRBD1; J gene: TRBJ2-1; clone size: .; CDR3 DNA: TGTGCCAGCAGCTTAGGACAGGTCGGGAACAATGAGCAGTTCTTC; CDR3 protein: CASSLGQVGNNEQFF
V gene: TRBV4-1; D gene: .; J gene: TRBJ2-2; clone size: few; CDR3 DNA: TGCGCCAACAGCCAACCTACAGATCGTCTGGGGGAGCTGTTTTTC; CDR3 protein: CANSQPTDRLGELFF
V gene: TRBV3-1; D gene: .; J gene: TRBJ2-5; clone size: many; CDR3 DNA: TGTGCCAGCAGCCCCCGACTAGACCGGGGGCGTAGGGAGACCCAGTACTTC; CDR3 protein: CASSPRLDRGRRETQYF
V gene: TRBV4-2; D gene: TRBD2; J gene: TRBJ2-6; clone size: once; CDR3 DNA: TGTGCCAGCAGCCATTTAACTAGCGGCCTCTCTGGGGCCAACGTCCTGACTTTC; CDR3 protein: CASSHLTSGLSGANVLTF
V gene: TRBV9; D gene: .; J gene: TRBJ2-6; clone size: many; CDR3 DNA: TGTGCCAGTCATAAGACGGGGGCCAACGTCCTGACTTTC; CDR3 protein: CASHKTGANVLTF
V gene: TRBV4-3; D gene: TRBD1; J gene: TRBJ2-7; clone size: .; CDR3 DNA: TGCGCCAGCAGCCAAGATCTCGGCAGGGGGCGGGAGCAGTACTTC; CDR3 protein: CASSQDLGRGREQYF
V gene: TRBV6-1; D gene: .; J gene: TRBJ1-1; clone size: medium-sized; CDR3 DNA: TGTGCCAGCAGAGTGTCAGGGAACGCTGAAGCTTTCTTT; CDR3 protein: CASRVSGNAEAFF
V gene: TRBV6-1; D gene: TRBD1; J gene: TRBJ2-5; clone size: many; CDR3 DNA: TGTGCCAGCAGAATACAGGGGTCCGAGACCCAGTACTTC; CDR3 protein: CASRIQGSETQYF
V gene: TRBV2; D gene: TRBD2; J gene: TRBJ2-1; clone size: .; CDR3 DNA: TGTGCCAGCAGGGGAGGACTAGCGGGAGACTCGGATGAGCAGTTCTTC; CDR3 protein: CASRGGLAGDSDEQFF
V gene: TRBV11-2; D gene: TRBD2; J gene: TRBJ2-7; clone size: .; CDR3 DNA: TGTGCCAGCAGCACCCGGGCTAGCGGGAGCTACGAGCAGTACTTC; CDR3 protein: CASSTRASGSYEQYF
V gene: TRBV4-1; D gene: TRBD2; J gene: TRBJ2-3; clone size: medium-sized; CDR3 DNA: TGCGCCAGCAGTCAAATGGCGGGAGGGACAGATACGCAGTATTTT; CDR3 protein: CASSQMAGGTDTQYF
V gene: TRBV19; D gene: TRBD1; J gene: TRBJ1-6; clone size: few; CDR3 DNA: TGTGCCAGTGGGTGGGACAGCTCCTATAATTCACCCCTCCACTTT; CDR3 protein: CASGWDSSYNSPLHF
V gene: TRBV14; D gene: .; J gene: TRBJ2-3; clone size: many; CDR3 DNA: TGTGCCAGCAGCCAAGATCTGGGAGATACGCAGTATTTT; CDR3 protein: CASSQDLGDTQYF
V gene: TRBV6-4; D gene: .; J gene: TRBJ2-3; clone size: few; CDR3 DNA: TGTGCCAGCATTGACTCGACCGGTGGCGGCACAGATACGCAGTATTTT; CDR3 protein: CASIDSTGGGTDTQYF
V gene: TRBV12-3/TRBV12-4; D gene: .; J gene: TRBJ1-2; clone size: medium-sized; CDR3 DNA: TGTGCCAGCAGTTCCCAGTATGGCTACACCTTC; CDR3 protein: CASSSQYGYTF
V gene: TRBV2; D gene: .; J gene: TRBJ1-1; clone size: .; CDR3 DNA: TGTGCCAGCGGAAGGGGCAGCAAGAACACTGAAGCTTTCTTT; CDR3 protein: CASGRGSKNTEAFF